These 19 T cell receptor beta chains were all obtained from the same sample, sequenced in a study of OX40 agonist ivuxolimab in advanced cancers. Libraries were prepared by immunoSEQ multiplex PCR; TCRdb keeps only in-frame clonotypes and omits some of them. The table has some 25,000 clones, roughly 78% seen once. The sequenced sample was CD4+ or CD8+ T cells sorted from blood, obtained in a trial of the OX40 agonist ivuxolimab. The receptors come from an adult with an advanced solid tumor such as melanoma, head and neck, liver or kidney cancer.

The rearrangement joins TRBV5-6 to TRBJ2-1; 12 bases line up with TRBD2. Germline-derived CDR1 and CDR2 are SGHDT and YYEEEE. This CDR3 comprises 15 residues. Losses at the gene ends were 2 bases for V and 8 bases for J; bases not matched to a gene: 5. The CDR3 spells CASSFRLAGVHEQFF. In DNA, the CDR3 is TGTGCCAGCAGCTTCAGACTAGCGGGGGTCCATGAGCAGTTCTTC.

This clone appeared once. CDR3 protein: CASSLGQGKIETQYF. As DNA, the CDR3 is TGTGCCAGCAGCCTCGGACAGGGGAAGATAGAGACCCAGTACTTC. The V call is TRBV5-8, the J call TRBJ2-5; 9 nucleotides agree with TRBD1. Trimming at V came to 4 bases and at J to 4 bases, leaving 8 bases not matched to a gene. This CDR3 contains 15 residues. Germline V gene data show CDR1 as SGHTS and CDR2 as YDEGEE.

The V call is TRBV7-2, the J call TRBJ1-2; TRBD1 is a possible D gene (5 bases). The germline gives CDR1 SGHTA, CDR2 FQGNSA. The CDR3 has 14 residues. V was shortened by 5 bases and J by 8 bases, with 18 bases between the two germline ends. The CDR3, as DNA: TGTGCCAGCAGCCCCCGACGGGGACTAGAAGGCTACACCTTC. It encodes CASSPRRGLEGYTF.

The rearrangement links TRBV28 to TRBJ1-1; D may be TRBD1 (6 bases). The CDR3 contains 15 residues. V was clipped by 7 bases and J by 4 bases, with 19 bases between them. Germline V CDR1 and CDR2: MDHEN, SYDVKM. CDR3 nucleotides: TGTGCCAGCACCGCCCAAATAGGGGGTAGCACTGAAGCTTTCTTT. This translates into CASTAQIGGSTEAFF. The variable domain in full, completed from reference TRBV28 and TRBJ1-1, reads DVKVTQSSRYLVKRTGEKVFLECVQDMDHENMFWYRQDPGLGLRLIYFSYDVKMKEKGDIPEGYSVSREKKERFSLILESASTNQTSMYLCASTAQIGGSTEAFFGQGTRLTVV.

By share, this clone counts as medium-sized. In DNA, the CDR3 is TGTGCCAGCAGCCCCGGGTCCTCCTATGGCTACACCTTC. It yields the protein CASSPGSSYGYTF. The V and J genes are TRBV7-3 and TRBJ1-2; D remains ambiguous. CDR1 and CDR2 (germline): SGHTA, FQGTGA. The CDR3 runs to 13 residues. Trimming took 5 bases from V and 4 from J, leaving 11 bases between them.

The chain has TRBV20-1 and TRBJ2-5; D might be TRBD2 (5 bases). The J call may be wrong; the DNA end is better matched by TRBJ2-7. The CDR3 runs 11 residues. Germline V lookup: CDR1 DFQATT, CDR2 SNEGSKA (reference sequence). The CDR3 loop is CSGLEVYEQYF. CDR3 nucleotide sequence: TGCAGTGGACTGGAGGTCTACGAGCAGTACTTC.

A remark on this clone: A read error may account for a junction end that differs from germline. The chain combines TRBV2 with TRBJ1-2; D is ambiguous. Germline CDR1 SNHLY, CDR2 FYNNEI. CDR3 size: 11 residues. The chain's CDR3 is CASSEARSKDF. The CDR3 coding sequence is TGTGCCAGCAGTGAAGCGCGGTCTAAGGACTTC.

The V gene is TRBV11-1, the J gene TRBJ2-3, with 7 bases matching TRBD1. The CDR3 is 14 amino acids. Trimming took 1 base from V and 4 from J; bases not matched to a gene: 2. Germline V lookup: CDR1 SGHAT, CDR2 FQDESV (reference sequence). CDR3 in amino acids: CASSLDRGADTQYF. The CDR3 DNA is TGTGCCAGCAGCTTAGACAGGGGCGCAGATACGCAGTATTTT.

With regard to this clone: Sequence at one end of the junction differs from germline and may be a read error. V is TRBV4-2 and J is TRBJ2-7; possibly TRBD1 for D (6 bases). Looked up from germline, CDR1 is LGHNA and CDR2 is YNFKEQ. The CDR3 length is 12 residues. This CDR3 reads CASSQVPGHLLF. CDR3 in DNA: TGTGCCAGCAGCCAAGTACCGGGACATCTACTCTTC.

This clone showed up just a few times. This chain connects TRBV5-1 to TRBJ1-6, with 7 bases identical to TRBD1. In germline, CDR1 is SGHRS, CDR2 YFSETQ. V shed 4 bases, J shed 7 bases, and the junction held 5 bases outside the gene matches. There are 14 residues in the CDR3. The CDR3 spells CASSAGTVNSPLHF. The CDR3 DNA follows: TGCGCCAGCAGCGCAGGGACAGTCAATTCACCCCTCCACTTT.

The rearrangement uses TRBV28 and TRBJ1-6; 7 bases align to TRBD1. Trimming removed 2 bases from V and 8 bases from J; junction bases left unmatched: 9. The germline V gene encodes CDR1 MDHEN and CDR2 SYDVKM. The CDR3 runs 16 residues. The CDR3 DNA sequence: TGTGCCAGCAGTTTACCCCCCGGGACAGATTATTCACCCCTCCACTTT. Its translation is CASSLPPGTDYSPLHF.

V usage is TRBV11-2 and J usage is TRBJ2-2, with a possible D match to TRBD2 (6 bases). CDR1 and CDR2 (germline): SGHAT, FQNNGV. This CDR3 region has 13 residues. The ends were cut back, 6 bases at V and 2 bases at J, with 7 bases in the middle. CDR3 loop: CASREGNTGELFF. The CDR3 region has the DNA TGTGCCAGCAGGGAGGGTAACACCGGGGAGCTGTTTTTT.

The chain couples TRBV7-2 to TRBJ2-2, with a tentative D call TRBD2 (7 bases). The germline V and J ends were trimmed by 5 bases and 4 bases, with 14 bases remaining between them. Germline V gives CDR1 SGHTA, CDR2 FQGNSA. The CDR3 runs to 15 residues. CDR3: CASSPGGATTGELFF. In nucleotides, the CDR3 is TGTGCCAGCAGCCCTGGGGGGGCGACCACCGGGGAGCTGTTTTTT.

This chain joins TRBV28 and TRBJ2-7; the match to TRBD1 covers 9 bases. Germline V gene sequence: CDR1 MDHEN, CDR2 SYDVKM. The CDR3 contains 13 residues. After removal of 6 bases from V and 3 bases from J, the junction contained 3 bases not matched to a gene. DNA of the CDR3: TGTGCCAGCAGGACGGGACAGGGCTACGAGCAGTACTTC. Translation gives CASRTGQGYEQYF. The full variable domain, with the rest looked up from reference TRBV28 and TRBJ2-7, is DVKVTQSSRYLVKRTGEKVFLECVQDMDHENMFWYRQDPGLGLRLIYFSYDVKMKEKGDIPEGYSVSREKKERFSLILESASTNQTSMYLCASRTGQGYEQYFGPGTRLTVT.

This clone has just a few counts. This CDR3 is CASSFTGSTEAFF. CDR3 sequence (DNA): TGTGCCAGCAGCTTCACAGGGAGCACTGAAGCTTTCTTT. The chain recombines TRBV11-2 with TRBJ1-1; possible D gene TRBD1, 6 bases. V lost 3 bases and J lost 4, with 9 bases in between. The CDR3 runs to 13 residues. Germline CDR1 is SGHAT and CDR2 is FQNNGV.

This chain links TRBV28 with TRBJ2-1; 7 bases map to TRBD1. V lost 7 bases and J lost 5; bases outside the gene matches: 5. Germline loops: CDR1 MDHEN, CDR2 SYDVKM. There are 13 residues in the CDR3. The CDR3 region is CASTPGQHNEQFF. The DNA of the CDR3 is TGTGCCAGCACCCCGGGACAGCACAATGAGCAGTTCTTC.

The J gene is TRBJ1-6, the V gene TRBV6-4; D might be TRBD1 (6 bases). The CDR3 is 14 amino acids. Per germline, CDR1 MRHNA and CDR2 SNTAGT. V dropped 5 bases and J dropped 5 bases, with 10 bases sitting between them. CDR3 amino acids: CASSPQGNNSPLHF. CDR3 sequence (DNA): TGTGCCAGCAGTCCTCAGGGGAATAATTCACCCCTCCACTTT.

V gene TRBV23-1 combines with J gene TRBJ1-2; D call uncertain. TRBV23-1 is reported as an ORF; its role is uncertain. The CDR3 is 15 amino acids. Trimming cost V 3 bases and J 7 bases, with 18 bases left between them. DNA of the CDR3: TGCGCCAGCAGTCAGAGTACGGGAAAGGAGTGTGGCTACACCTTC. This gives the protein CASSQSTGKECGYTF.

The gene calls are TRBV18 and TRBJ2-6, with 7 bases lining up with TRBD1. Germline trimming cut 6 bases from V and 2 bases from J; bases unmatched to any gene: 4. This CDR3 region has 15 residues. Germline V gene sequence: CDR1 KGHSH, CDR2 LQKENI. CDR3 nucleotides: TGTGCCAGCTCGTCCGACAGGGCTGGGGCCAACGTCCTGACTTTC. It specifies CASSSDRAGANVLTF.